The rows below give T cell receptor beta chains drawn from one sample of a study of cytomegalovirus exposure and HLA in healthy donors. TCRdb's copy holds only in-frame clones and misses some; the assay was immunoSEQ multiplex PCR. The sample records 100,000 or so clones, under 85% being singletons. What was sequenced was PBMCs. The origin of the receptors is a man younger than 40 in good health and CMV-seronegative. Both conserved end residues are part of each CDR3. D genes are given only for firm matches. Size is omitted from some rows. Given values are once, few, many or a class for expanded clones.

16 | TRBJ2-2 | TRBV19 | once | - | TGTGCCAGTAGTTGGTCTAGCTATTCGAACACCGGGGAGCTGTTTTTT | CASSWSSYSNTGELFF
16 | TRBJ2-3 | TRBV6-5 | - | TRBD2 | TGTGCCAGCAGTTACTGGACTAGCGGAGCCACAGATACGCAGTATTTT | CASSYWTSGATDTQYF
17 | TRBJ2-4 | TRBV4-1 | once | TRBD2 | TGCGCCAGCAGCCAAGAATTCTCTGGCGGGAGTTGGGACATTCAGTACTTC | CASSQEFSGGSWDIQYF
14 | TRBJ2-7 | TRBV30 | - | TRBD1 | TGTGCCTGGGATATAAGGACAGGGGCCTACGAGCAGTACTTC | CAWDIRTGAYEQYF
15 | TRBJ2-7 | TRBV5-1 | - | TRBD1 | TGCGCCAGCAGCTTGGAAGGGACAGCGCCCTACGAGCAGTACTTC | CASSLEGTAPYEQYF
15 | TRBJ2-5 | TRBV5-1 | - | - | TGCGCCAGCAGCCTGTCCGGGACTTCACAAGAGACCCAGTACTTC | CASSLSGTSQETQYF
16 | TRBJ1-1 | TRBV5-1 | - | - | TGCGCCAGCAGCTCCAGAACGGGGGGAGAGAACACTGAAGCTTTCTTT | CASSSRTGGENTEAFF
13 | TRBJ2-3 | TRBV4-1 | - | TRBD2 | TGCGCCAGCAGCCAAGGGCGGGAGGATACGCAGTATTTT | CASSQGREDTQYF
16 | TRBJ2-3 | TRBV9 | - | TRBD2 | TGTGCCAGCAGCCTACGAGCGGGAGAACCCCTAGATACGCAGTATTTT | CASSLRAGEPLDTQYF
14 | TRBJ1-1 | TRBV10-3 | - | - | TGTGCCATCAGTGAGTCGAGCGTGAACACTGAAGCTTTCTTT | CAISESSVNTEAFF
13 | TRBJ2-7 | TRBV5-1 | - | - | TGCGCCAGCAGCTTAGGGGTAGGGTACGAGCAGTACTTC | CASSLGVGYEQYF
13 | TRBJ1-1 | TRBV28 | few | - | TGTGCCAGCCAGGACCCTAACGGGGGTGAAGCTTTCTTT | CASQDPNGGEAFF
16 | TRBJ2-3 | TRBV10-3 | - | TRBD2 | TGTGCCATCAGTGAGCCGCTAGCGGGAGAAACAGATACGCAGTATTTT | CAISEPLAGETDTQYF
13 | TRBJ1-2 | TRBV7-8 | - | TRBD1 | TGTGCCAGCAGCTTGACAGGGGACTATGGCTACACCTTC | CASSLTGDYGYTF
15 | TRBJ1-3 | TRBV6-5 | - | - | TGTGCCAGCAGTTACGCAGCTAGCTCTGGAAACACCATATATTTT | CASSYAASSGNTIYF
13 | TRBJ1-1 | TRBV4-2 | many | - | TGTGCCAGCAGCCCCCCCCGTAACACTGAAGCTTTCTTT | CASSPPRNTEAFF
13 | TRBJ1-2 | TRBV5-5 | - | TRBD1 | TGTGCCAGCAGCTCCTGGACAGGGGTTGGCTACACCTTC | CASSSWTGVGYTF
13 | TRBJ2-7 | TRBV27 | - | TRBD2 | TGTGCCAGCAGTTTAGCGGGAGCCTACGAGCAGTACTTC | CASSLAGAYEQYF
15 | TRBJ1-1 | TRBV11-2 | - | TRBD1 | TGTGCCAGCAGCTCGTCCGGGACAGGGCGGCGTGAAGCTTTCTTT | CASSSSGTGRREAFF
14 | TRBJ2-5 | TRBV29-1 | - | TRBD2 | TGCAGCGTCTGGGGTCCTAGCGGGCAAGAGACCCAGTACTTC | CSVWGPSGQETQYF
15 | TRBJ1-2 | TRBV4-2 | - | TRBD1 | TGTGCCAGCAGCCAAGATCGGGACAGGGTGGGGGGCTACACCTTC | CASSQDRDRVGGYTF
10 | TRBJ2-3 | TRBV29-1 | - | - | TGCAGCGTTCGGAGAGATACGCAGTATTTT | CSVRRDTQYF
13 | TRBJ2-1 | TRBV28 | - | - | TGTGCCAGCAGTTTGGGCGGGACTCCTGAGCAGTTCTTC | CASSLGGTPEQFF
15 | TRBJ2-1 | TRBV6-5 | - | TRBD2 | TGTGCCAGCACCCCCGGGACTAGCGGGAGACATGAGCAGTTCTTC | CASTPGTSGRHEQFF
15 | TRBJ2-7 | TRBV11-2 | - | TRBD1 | TGTGCCAGCAGCTTAGGAGGACAGGCCTCGGGCGAGCAGTACTTC | CASSLGGQASGEQYF
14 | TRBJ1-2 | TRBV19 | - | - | TGTGCCAGCGCCGACGAGTACGGACTATATGGCTACACCTTC | CASADEYGLYGYTF
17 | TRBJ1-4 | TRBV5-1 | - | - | TGCGCCAGCAGCTTGGGAAACGGACTAGGAACGGGTGAAAAACTGTTTTTT | CASSLGNGLGTGEKLFF
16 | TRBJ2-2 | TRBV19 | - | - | TGTGCCAGTAGCCGTCCCGGGACACTAAACACCGGGGAGCTGTTTTTT | CASSRPGTLNTGELFF
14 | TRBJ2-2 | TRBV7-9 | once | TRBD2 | TGTGCCAGCAGCTTATTACAGCGGGACGGGGAGCTGTTTTTT | CASSLLQRDGELFF
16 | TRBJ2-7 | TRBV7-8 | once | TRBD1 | TGTGCCAGCAGCTTAGCGCCTGGACAGGGCTACTACGAGCAGTACTTC | CASSLAPGQGYYEQYF
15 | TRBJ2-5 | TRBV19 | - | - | TGTGCCAGTAGTATAGTAGCCCAGATGCAAGAGACCCAGTACTTC | CASSIVAQMQETQYF
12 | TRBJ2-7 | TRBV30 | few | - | TGTGCCTGGACCAGGGGGGCCTACGAGCAGTACTTC | CAWTRGAYEQYF
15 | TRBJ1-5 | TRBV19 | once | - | TGTGCCAGTACAACCTGGGGCAGGTGGGATCAGCCCCAGCATTTT | CASTTWGRWDQPQHF
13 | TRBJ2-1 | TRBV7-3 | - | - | TGTGCCAGCAGCTCCCTTGGCCCCAATGAGCAGTTCTTC | CASSSLGPNEQFF
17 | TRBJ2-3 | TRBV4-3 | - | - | TGCGCCAGCAGCCAAGATCGGAATTGGGGAGGAACAGATACGCAGTATTTT | CASSQDRNWGGTDTQYF
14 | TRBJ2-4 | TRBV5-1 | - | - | TGCGCCAGCAGCCCCCCTAGCACGTCGGACATTCAGTACTTC | CASSPPSTSDIQYF
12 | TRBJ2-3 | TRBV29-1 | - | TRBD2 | TGCAGCGCTAGACTAGCGGGAAATGCGCAGTATTTT | CSARLAGNAQYF
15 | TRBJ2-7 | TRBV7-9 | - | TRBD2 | TGTTCCAGCAGCCCGGGACTAGCGGGATCCTACGAGCAGTACTTC | CSSSPGLAGSYEQYF
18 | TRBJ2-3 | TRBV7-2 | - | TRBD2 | TGTGCCAGCAGCTTAGTCCTAGCGGGAGGGAATATACCAGATACGCAGTATTTT | CASSLVLAGGNIPDTQYF
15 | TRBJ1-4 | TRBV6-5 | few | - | TGTGCCAGCAGTTACGAGGTTACAGGGCGCGGAAAACTGTTTTTT | CASSYEVTGRGKLFF
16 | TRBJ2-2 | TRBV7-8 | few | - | TGTGCCAGCAGCTTATTTCGAGCCTCGAACACCGGGGAGCTGTTTTTT | CASSLFRASNTGELFF
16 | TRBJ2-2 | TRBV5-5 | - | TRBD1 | TGTGCCAGCAGCTTGGACCCAGGGGGTAACACCGGGGAGCTGTTTTTT | CASSLDPGGNTGELFF
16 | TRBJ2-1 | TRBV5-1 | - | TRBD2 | TGCGCCAGCAGCAATGCAGGACTAGCGGGGGGTATTGAGCAGTTCTTC | CASSNAGLAGGIEQFF
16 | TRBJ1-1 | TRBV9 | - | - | TGTGCCAGCAGCGCGGGACTTGCGGGGATGAACACTGAAGCTTTCTTT | CASSAGLAGMNTEAFF
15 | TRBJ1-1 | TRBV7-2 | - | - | TGTGCCAGCAGCTTAACGCGGGCCTGGAACACTGAAGCTTTCTTT | CASSLTRAWNTEAFF
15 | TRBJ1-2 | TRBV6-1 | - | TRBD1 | TGTGCCAGCAGACAATGGGACAGTGGGGGCGATGGCTACACCTTC | CASRQWDSGGDGYTF
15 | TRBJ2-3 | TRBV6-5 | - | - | TGTGCCAGCAGACCACCGGGGTCCGCAACAGATACGCAGTATTTT | CASRPPGSATDTQYF
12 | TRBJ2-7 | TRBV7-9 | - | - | TGTGCCAGCAGCTTTTCCATTTACGAGCAGTACTTC | CASSFSIYEQYF
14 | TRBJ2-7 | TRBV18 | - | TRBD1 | TGTGCCAGCTCTTTCCGGGACAGGGCGTACGAGCAGTACTTC | CASSFRDRAYEQYF
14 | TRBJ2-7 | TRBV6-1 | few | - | TGTGCCAGCAGTGACTCGGTTGTAGCCTACGAGCAGTACTTC | CASSDSVVAYEQYF
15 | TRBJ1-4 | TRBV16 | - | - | TGTGCCAGCAGCCAAGGTGACACTTCAAATGAAAAACTGTTTTTT | CASSQGDTSNEKLFF
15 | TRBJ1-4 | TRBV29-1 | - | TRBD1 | TGCAGCGCCGTGAACCCCGGGACAGGGACTGAAAAACTGTTTTTT | CSAVNPGTGTEKLFF
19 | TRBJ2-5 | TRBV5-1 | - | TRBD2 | TGCGCCAGCAGCTTGGTTGGGACTAGCGGGGGGGCCGGCTGGGAGACCCAGTACTTC | CASSLVGTSGGAGWETQYF